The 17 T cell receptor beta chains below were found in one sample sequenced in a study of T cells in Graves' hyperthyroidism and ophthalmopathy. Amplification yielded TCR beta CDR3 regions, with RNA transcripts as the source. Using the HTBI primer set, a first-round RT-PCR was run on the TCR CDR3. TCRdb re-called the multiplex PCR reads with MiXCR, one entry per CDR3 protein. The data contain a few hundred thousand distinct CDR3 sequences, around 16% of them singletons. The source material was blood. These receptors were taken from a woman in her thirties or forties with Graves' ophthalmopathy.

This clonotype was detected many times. In DNA, the CDR3 is TGTGCCAGCAGCCAAGAAGGGACTAGCGGTTACGAGCAGTACTTC. Protein product: CASSQEGTSGYEQYF. The rearrangement uses TRBV7-2 and TRBJ2-7; 11 nucleotides agree with TRBD2. From germline, CDR1 is SGHTA and CDR2 FQGNSA. The CDR3 extends over 15 amino acids. The V and J ends lost 5 bases and 4 bases, in that order; junction bases with no gene match: 7.

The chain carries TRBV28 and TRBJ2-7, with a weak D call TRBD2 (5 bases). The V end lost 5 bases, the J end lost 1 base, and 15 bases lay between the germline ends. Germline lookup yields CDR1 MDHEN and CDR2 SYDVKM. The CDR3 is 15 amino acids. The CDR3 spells CASSPVGSESYEQYF. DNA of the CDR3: TGTGCCAGCAGTCCCGTGGGTAGCGAATCCTACGAGCAGTACTTC.

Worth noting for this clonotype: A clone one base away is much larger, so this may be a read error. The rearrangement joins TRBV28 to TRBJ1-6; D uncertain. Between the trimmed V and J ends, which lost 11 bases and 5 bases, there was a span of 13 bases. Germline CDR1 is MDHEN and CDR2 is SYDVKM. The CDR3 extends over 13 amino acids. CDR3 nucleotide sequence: TGTGCCGGCCGGGCCAGTCATAATTCACCCCTCCACTTT. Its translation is CAGRASHNSPLHF.

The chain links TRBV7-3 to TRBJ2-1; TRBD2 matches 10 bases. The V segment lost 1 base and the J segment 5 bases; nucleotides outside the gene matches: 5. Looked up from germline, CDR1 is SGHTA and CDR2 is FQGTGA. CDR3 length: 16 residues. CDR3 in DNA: TGTGCCAGCAGCTTAAGTCTAGCGGGGGCCCACAATGAGCAGTTCTTC. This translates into CASSLSLAGAHNEQFF.

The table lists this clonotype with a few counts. The CDR3 loop is CASRSGVINEKLFF. In DNA, the CDR3 is TGTGCCAGCAGGTCAGGGGTAATTAATGAAAAACTGTTTTTT. V is TRBV6-1 and J is TRBJ1-4, with TRBD1 as a possible D gene (6 bases). Trimming stripped 6 bases from V and 4 bases from J, with 12 bases between. From germline, CDR1 is MNHNS and CDR2 SASEGT. This CDR3 is 14 amino acids long.

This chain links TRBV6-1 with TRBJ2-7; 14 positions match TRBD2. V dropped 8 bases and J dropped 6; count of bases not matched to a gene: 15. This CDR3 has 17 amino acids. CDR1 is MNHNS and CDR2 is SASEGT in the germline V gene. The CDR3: CASGGLTSGRALGEQYF. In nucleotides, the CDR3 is TGTGCCAGCGGTGGCCTGACTAGCGGGAGGGCCCTGGGCGAGCAGTACTTC.

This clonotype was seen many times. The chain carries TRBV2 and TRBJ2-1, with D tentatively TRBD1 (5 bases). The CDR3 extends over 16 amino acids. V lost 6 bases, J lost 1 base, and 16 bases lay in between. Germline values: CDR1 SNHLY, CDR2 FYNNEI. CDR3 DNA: TGTGCCAGCAGCCCCTCAGGGATACGTTCCTACAATGAGCAGTTCTTC. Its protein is CASSPSGIRSYNEQFF.

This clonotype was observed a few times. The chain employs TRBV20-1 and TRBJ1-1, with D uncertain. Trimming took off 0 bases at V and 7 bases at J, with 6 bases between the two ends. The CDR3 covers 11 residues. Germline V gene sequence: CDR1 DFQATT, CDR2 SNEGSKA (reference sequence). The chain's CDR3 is CSARDQVEAFF. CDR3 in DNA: TGCAGTGCTAGAGACCAGGTTGAAGCTTTCTTT.

The CDR3 spells CASSPTGTSGSLRETQYF. CDR3 in DNA: TGTGCCAGCAGCCCAACCGGGACTAGCGGGAGTTTGAGGGAGACCCAGTACTTC. The V and J genes are TRBV5-4 and TRBJ2-5, with 14 bases that match TRBD2. J lost 5 bases, V lost 4 bases, and 13 bases had no gene match. In germline, CDR1 is SGHNT, CDR2 YYREEE (reference sequence). The CDR3 contains 18 residues.

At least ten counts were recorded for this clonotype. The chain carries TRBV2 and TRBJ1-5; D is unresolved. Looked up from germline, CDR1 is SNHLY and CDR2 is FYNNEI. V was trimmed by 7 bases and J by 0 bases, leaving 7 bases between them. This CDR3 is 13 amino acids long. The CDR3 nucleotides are TGTGCCAGCAAGGGCCGTAGCAATCAGCCCCAGCATTTT. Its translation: CASKGRSNQPQHF.

The CDR3 nucleotides read TGTGCCAGTAGTTCGGGCCAACGCACAGATACGCAGTATTTT. Protein product: CASSSGQRTDTQYF. The gene calls are TRBV19 and TRBJ2-3; no reliable D call. Looked up from germline, CDR1 is LNHDA and CDR2 is SQIVND (reference sequence). This CDR3 is 14 amino acids long. Trimming stripped 5 bases from V and 1 base from J, with 10 bases between.

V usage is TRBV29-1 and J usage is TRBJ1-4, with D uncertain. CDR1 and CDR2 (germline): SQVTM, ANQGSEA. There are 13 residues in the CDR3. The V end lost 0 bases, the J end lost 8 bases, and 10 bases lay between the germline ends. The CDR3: CSVEDSRREKLFF. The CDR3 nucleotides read TGCAGCGTTGAAGATTCCAGGAGGGAAAAACTGTTTTTT.

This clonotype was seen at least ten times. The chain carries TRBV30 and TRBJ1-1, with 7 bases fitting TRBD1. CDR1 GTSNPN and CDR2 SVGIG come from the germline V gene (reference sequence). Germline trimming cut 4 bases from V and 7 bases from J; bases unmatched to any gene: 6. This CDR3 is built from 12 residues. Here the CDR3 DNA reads TGTGCCTGGACCAGACAGGGTGTTGAAGCTTTCTTT. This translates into CAWTRQGVEAFF. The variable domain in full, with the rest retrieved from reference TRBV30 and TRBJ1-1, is SQTIHQWPATLVQPVGSPLSLECTVEGTSNPNLYWYRQAAGRGLQLLFYSVGIGQISSEVPQNLSASRPQDRQFILSSKKLLLSDSGFYLCAWTRQGVEAFFGQGTRLTVV.

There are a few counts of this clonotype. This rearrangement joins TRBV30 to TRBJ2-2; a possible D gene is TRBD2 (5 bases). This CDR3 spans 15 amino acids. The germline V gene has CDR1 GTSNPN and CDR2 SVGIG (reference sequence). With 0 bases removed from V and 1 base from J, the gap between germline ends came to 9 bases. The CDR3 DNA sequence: TGTGCCTGGAGTGTCGGGAATCTGAACACCGGGGAGCTGTTTTTT. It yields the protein CAWSVGNLNTGELFF.

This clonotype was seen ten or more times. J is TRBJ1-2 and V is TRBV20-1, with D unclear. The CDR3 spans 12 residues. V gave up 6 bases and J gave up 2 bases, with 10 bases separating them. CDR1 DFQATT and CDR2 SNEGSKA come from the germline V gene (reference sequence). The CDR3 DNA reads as TGCAGTGCCGATATAACAAACTATGGCTACACCTTC. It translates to CSADITNYGYTF.

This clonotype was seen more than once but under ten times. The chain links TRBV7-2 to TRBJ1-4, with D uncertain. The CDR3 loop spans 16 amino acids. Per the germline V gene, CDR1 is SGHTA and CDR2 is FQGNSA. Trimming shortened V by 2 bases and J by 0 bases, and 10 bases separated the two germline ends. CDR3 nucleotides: TGTGCCAGCAGCTTAACGACGGTCGCAACTAATGAAAAACTGTTTTTT. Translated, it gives CASSLTTVATNEKLFF.

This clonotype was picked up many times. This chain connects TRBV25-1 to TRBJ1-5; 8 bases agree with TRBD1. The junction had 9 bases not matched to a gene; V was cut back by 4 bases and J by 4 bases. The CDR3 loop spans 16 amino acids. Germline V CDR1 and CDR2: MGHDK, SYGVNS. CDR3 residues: CASSALGDRTNQPQHF. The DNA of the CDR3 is TGTGCCAGCAGTGCCCTTGGGGACAGGACAAATCAGCCCCAGCATTTT.